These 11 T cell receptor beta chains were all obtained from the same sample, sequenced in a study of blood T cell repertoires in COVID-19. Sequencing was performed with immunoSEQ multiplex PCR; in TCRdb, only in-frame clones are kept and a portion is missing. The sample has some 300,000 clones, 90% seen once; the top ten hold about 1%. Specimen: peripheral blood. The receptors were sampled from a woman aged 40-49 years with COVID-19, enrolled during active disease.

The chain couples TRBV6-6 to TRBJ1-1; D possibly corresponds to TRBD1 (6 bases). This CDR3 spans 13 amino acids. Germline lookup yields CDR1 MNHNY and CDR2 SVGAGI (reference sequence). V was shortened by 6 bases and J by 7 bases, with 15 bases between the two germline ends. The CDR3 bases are TGTGCCAGCAGCACCAGCAGGGGCTTTGAAGCTTTCTTT. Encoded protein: CASSTSRGFEAFF.

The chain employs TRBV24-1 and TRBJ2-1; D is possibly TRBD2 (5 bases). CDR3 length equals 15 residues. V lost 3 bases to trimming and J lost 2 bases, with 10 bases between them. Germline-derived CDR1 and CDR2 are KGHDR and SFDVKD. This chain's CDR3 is CATSDQRTPYNEQFF. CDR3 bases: TGTGCCACCAGTGATCAGCGGACCCCCTACAATGAGCAGTTCTTC.

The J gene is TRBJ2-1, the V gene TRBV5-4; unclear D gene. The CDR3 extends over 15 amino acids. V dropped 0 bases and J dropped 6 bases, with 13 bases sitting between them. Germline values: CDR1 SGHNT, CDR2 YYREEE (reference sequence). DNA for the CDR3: TGTGCCAGCAGCTTGGCCTCCGGTTTTGGCAATGAGCAGTTCTTC. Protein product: CASSLASGFGNEQFF.

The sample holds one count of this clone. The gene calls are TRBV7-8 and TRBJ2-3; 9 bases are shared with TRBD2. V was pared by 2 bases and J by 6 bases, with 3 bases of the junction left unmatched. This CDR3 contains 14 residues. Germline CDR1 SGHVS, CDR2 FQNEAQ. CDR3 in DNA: TGTGCCAGCAGCTTACGCGGGGGGGCTGATACGCAGTATTTT. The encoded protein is CASSLRGGADTQYF.

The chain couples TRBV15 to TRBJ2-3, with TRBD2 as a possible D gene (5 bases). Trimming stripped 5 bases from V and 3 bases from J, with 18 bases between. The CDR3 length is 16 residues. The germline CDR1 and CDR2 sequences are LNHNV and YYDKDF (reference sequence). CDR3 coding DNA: TGTGCCACCAGCTCGGCGGGCGTCTTGGGGACAGATACGCAGTATTTT. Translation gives CATSSAGVLGTDTQYF.

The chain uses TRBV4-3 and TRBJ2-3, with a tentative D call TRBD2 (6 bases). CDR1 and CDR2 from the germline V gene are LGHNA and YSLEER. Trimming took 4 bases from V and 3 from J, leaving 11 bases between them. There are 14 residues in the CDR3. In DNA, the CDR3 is TGCGCCAGCAGCCCCCTGGGACTTACAGATACGCAGTATTTT. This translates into CASSPLGLTDTQYF.

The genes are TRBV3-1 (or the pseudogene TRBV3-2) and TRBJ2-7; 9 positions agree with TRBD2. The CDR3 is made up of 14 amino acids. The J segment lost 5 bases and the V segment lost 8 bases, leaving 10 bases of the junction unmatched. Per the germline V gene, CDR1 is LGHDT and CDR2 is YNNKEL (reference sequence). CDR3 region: CASAPLAGFDEQYF. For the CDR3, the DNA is TGTGCCAGCGCACCTCTAGCGGGATTCGACGAGCAGTACTTC.

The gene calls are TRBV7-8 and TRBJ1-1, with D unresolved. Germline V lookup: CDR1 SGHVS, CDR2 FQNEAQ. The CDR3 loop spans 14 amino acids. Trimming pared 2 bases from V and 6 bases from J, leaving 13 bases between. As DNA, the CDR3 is TGTGCCAGCAGCTTAAAACGGGGTGAGGCTGAAGCTTTCTTT. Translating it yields CASSLKRGEAEAFF.

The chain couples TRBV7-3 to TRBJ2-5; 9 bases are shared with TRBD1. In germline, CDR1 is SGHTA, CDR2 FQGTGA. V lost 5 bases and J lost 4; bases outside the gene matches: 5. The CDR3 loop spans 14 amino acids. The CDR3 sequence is CASSQQGAGETQYF. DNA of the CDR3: TGTGCCAGCAGCCAACAGGGGGCTGGAGAGACCCAGTACTTC.

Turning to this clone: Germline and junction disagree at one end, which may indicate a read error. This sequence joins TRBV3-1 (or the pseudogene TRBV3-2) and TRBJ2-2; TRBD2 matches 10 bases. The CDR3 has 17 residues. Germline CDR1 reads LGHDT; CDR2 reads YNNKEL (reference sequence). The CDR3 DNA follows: TGTGCCAGCAACCAAGGGCTAGCGGGAGATCGGACCGGGGAGCTGTTTTTT. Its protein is CASNQGLAGDRTGELFF.

The CDR3 sequence: CASSRRPGLAWRETQYF. CDR3 sequence (DNA): TGTGCCAGCAGTCGTAGACCGGGACTAGCTTGGAGGGAGACCCAGTACTTC. The J gene is TRBJ2-5, the V gene TRBV7-2; 9 positions agree with TRBD2. V gave up 6 bases and J gave up 5 bases; unmatched junction bases: 16. The CDR3 consists of 17 residues. Germline V lookup: CDR1 SGHTA, CDR2 FQGNSA.